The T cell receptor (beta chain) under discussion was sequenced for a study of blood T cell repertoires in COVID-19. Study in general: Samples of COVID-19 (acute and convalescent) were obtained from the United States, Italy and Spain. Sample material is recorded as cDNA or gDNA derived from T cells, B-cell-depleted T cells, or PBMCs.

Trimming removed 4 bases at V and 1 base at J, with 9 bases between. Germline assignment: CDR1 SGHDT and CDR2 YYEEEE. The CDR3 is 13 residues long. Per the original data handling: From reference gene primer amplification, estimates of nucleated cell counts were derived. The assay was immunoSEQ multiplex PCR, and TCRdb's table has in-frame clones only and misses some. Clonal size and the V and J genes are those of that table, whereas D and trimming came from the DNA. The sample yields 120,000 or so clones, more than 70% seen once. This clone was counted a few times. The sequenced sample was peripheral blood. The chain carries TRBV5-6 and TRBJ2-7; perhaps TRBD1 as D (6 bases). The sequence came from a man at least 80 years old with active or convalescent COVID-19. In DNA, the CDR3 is TGTGCCAGCAGCCCCACAGGGTCCTACGAGCAGTACTTC. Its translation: CASSPTGSYEQYF. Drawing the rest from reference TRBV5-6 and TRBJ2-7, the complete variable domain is DAGVTQSPTHLIKTRGQQVTLRCSPKSGHDTVSWYQQALGQGPQFIFQYYEEEERQRGNFPDRFSGHQFPNYSSELNVNALLLGDSALYLCASSPTGSYEQYFGPGTRLTVT.